The 28 T cell receptor beta chains presented below share a single source sample, sequenced in a study of T cells in Graves' hyperthyroidism and ophthalmopathy. Regions amplified from RNA transcripts were the TCR beta CDR3 regions. The HTBI set primed first-round TCR CDR3 RT-PCR. Via MiXCR, TCRdb re-called the multiplex PCR reads, giving one row per CDR3 protein. The sample includes hundreds of thousands of distinct CDR3 sequences, about 15% of them seen just once. Sequences were obtained from blood. The receptors originated from a woman younger than 30 with Graves' ophthalmopathy.

The chain uses TRBV5-1 and TRBJ2-3, with D tentatively TRBD1 or TRBD2 (5 bases each). CDR1 is SGHRS and CDR2 is YFSETQ in the germline V gene. V lost 4 bases to trimming and J lost 2 bases, with 8 bases between them. This CDR3 contains 13 residues. The CDR3 bases are TGCGCCAGCAGCGGGGGACCCACAGATACGCAGTATTTT. Its translation: CASSGGPTDTQYF.

This clonotype turned up a few times. The V and J genes are TRBV4-3 and TRBJ1-3; TRBD1 matches at 9 bases. The germline gives CDR1 LGHNA, CDR2 YSLEER. The CDR3 is 17 residues long. Unmatched junction bases numbered 8, after V lost 1 base and J lost 4 bases. DNA of the CDR3: TGCGCCAGCAGCCAAGTCAAAGACAGGGGGGGAGGAAACACCATATATTTT. Protein sequence: CASSQVKDRGGGNTIYF.

This rearrangement joins TRBV5-1 to TRBJ2-5, with D tentatively TRBD2 (5 bases). This CDR3 contains 12 residues. Trimming removed 4 bases from V and 5 bases from J, with 9 bases in between. Germline V gene sequence: CDR1 SGHRS, CDR2 YFSETQ. The CDR3 DNA reads as TGCGCCAGCAGCCTGGAGGTGGAGACCCAGTACTTC. The encoded protein is CASSLEVETQYF.

This clonotype was seen ten or more times. V usage is TRBV2 and J usage is TRBJ1-1; 9 bases align to TRBD1. The CDR3 length is 14 residues. CDR1 is SNHLY, CDR2 FYNNEI, per germline. With 4 bases clipped from V and 5 bases from J, the junction kept 5 bases outside the gene matches. In nucleotides, the CDR3 is TGTGCCAGCAGTGTTATCGGGACAGGGACTGAAGCTTTCTTT. Its translation: CASSVIGTGTEAFF.

As concerns this clonotype: A much larger clone differs by one base, so this may be a read error. This chain connects TRBV28 to TRBJ2-1; 12 bases align to TRBD2. The CDR3 is 18 residues long. Germline CDR1 and CDR2: MDHEN and SYDVKM. CDR3 DNA sequence: TGTGCCAGCAGTTCCCCTAGCGGGAGGGCCCTGTTCCAAAATGAGCAGCTCTTC. Its protein is CASSSPSGRALFQNEQLF.

This clonotype was seen at least ten times. The rearrangement uses TRBV30 and TRBJ2-7; D is possibly TRBD2 (6 bases). This CDR3 spans 12 amino acids. Per the germline V gene, CDR1 is GTSNPN and CDR2 is SVGIG (reference sequence). The V end lost 2 bases, the J end lost 4 bases, and 9 bases lay between the germline ends. CDR3 sequence reads: CAWSIGTYEQYF. In DNA, the CDR3 is TGTGCCTGGAGTATAGGGACTTACGAGCAGTACTTC.

This clonotype was recorded many times. V is TRBV10-3 and J is TRBJ1-1; TRBD1 agrees at 10 bases. V dropped 8 bases and J dropped 1; count of bases not matched to a gene: 10. Germline assignment: CDR1 ENHRY and CDR2 SYGVKD. The CDR3 totals 16 residues. The CDR3 region has the DNA TGTGCCATCCGCCCGGGACAGGGGTCGAGGAACACTGAAGCTTTCTTT. Encoded protein: CAIRPGQGSRNTEAFF.

In its sample, this clonotype was seen many times. This chain uses TRBV9 with TRBJ2-2, with D perhaps TRBD1 (6 bases). V lost 2 bases and J 7 bases, leaving 15 bases between the germline ends. This CDR3 comprises 15 residues. CDR1 SGDLS and CDR2 YYNGEE come from the germline V gene. DNA for the CDR3: TGTGCCAGCAGCGTCGCACTGGGGGCCGGCGGGGAGCTGTTTTTT. Translating gives CASSVALGAGGELFF.

This clonotype was seen ten or more times. The genes are TRBV3-1 and TRBJ1-1; D is possibly TRBD1 (6 bases). CDR3 length: 13 amino acids. The ends were cut back, 3 bases at V and 6 bases at J, with 11 bases in the middle. From germline, CDR1 is LGHDT and CDR2 YNNKEL (reference sequence). CDR3 residues: CASSHRGASEAFF. The CDR3, as DNA: TGTGCCAGCAGCCACCGGGGGGCCTCTGAAGCTTTCTTT.

A few counts support this clonotype. The chain recombines TRBV29-1 with TRBJ2-5; a weak D match, TRBD2 (7 bases). CDR3 length: 13 residues. Germline CDR1 is SQVTM and CDR2 is ANQGSEA. Deletions cut 3 bases from V and 9 bases from J, with 17 bases between. The CDR3 here is CSVDRRGGAAQYF. The CDR3 bases are TGCAGCGTTGACCGAAGGGGGGGCGCGGCCCAGTACTTC.

This clonotype was counted many times. This chain connects TRBV29-1 to TRBJ1-1; D might be TRBD1 (6 bases). V was pared by 4 bases and J by 1 base, with 10 bases between. Germline values: CDR1 SQVTM, CDR2 ANQGSEA. CDR3 size: 13 residues. The CDR3: CSVAGVRNTEAFF. CDR3 nucleotide sequence: TGCAGCGTTGCAGGGGTCAGGAACACTGAAGCTTTCTTT.

This rearrangement joins TRBV20-1 to TRBJ2-1; 11 bases map to TRBD1. This CDR3 spans 14 amino acids. V gave up 4 bases and J gave up 6 bases; unmatched junction bases: 5. Germline assignment: CDR1 DFQATT and CDR2 SNEGSKA (reference sequence). The CDR3 DNA sequence: TGCAGTGCTACCGGGACAGGGGGACGCAATGAGCAGTTCTTC. Protein sequence: CSATGTGGRNEQFF.

This clonotype was counted ten times or more. The chain couples TRBV11-2 to TRBJ1-1; no clear D. V was trimmed by 1 base and J by 5 bases, leaving 8 bases between them. Germline CDR1 SGHAT, CDR2 FQNNGV. This CDR3 region has 13 residues. The CDR3 spells CASSLVQLTEAFF. The CDR3 DNA reads TGTGCCAGCAGCTTAGTACAGCTGACTGAAGCTTTCTTT. The full variable domain, rest sourced from reference TRBV11-2 and TRBJ1-1, is EAGVAQSPRYKIIEKRQSVAFWCNPISGHATLYWYQQILGQGPKLLIQFQNNGVVDDSQLPKDRFSAERLKGVDSTLKIQPAKLEDSAVYLCASSLVQLTEAFFGQGTRLTVV.

This clonotype was recorded at least ten times. This chain links TRBV27 with TRBJ1-6; maybe TRBD1 (5 bases). Between the trimmed V and J ends, which lost 5 bases and 9 bases, there was a span of 17 bases. The length of the CDR3 is 15 residues. From germline, CDR1 is MNHEY and CDR2 SMNVEV (reference sequence). CDR3 sequence: CASSANWGSGSPLHF. For the CDR3, the DNA is TGTGCCAGCAGTGCCAACTGGGGGAGTGGTTCACCCCTCCACTTT.

There are a few counts of this clonotype. The rearrangement uses TRBV30 and TRBJ1-1; D might be TRBD1 (5 bases). V lost 4 bases and J 6 bases, leaving 18 bases between the germline ends. The CDR3 has 14 residues. The V gene's germline CDR1 is GTSNPN and CDR2 SVGIG (reference sequence). CDR3 sequence: CAWTYVQTGAEAFF. CDR3 nucleotide sequence: TGTGCCTGGACGTATGTCCAAACAGGCGCTGAAGCTTTCTTT.

This clonotype was seen repeatedly, ten times or more. This sequence joins TRBV28 and TRBJ2-7, with 12 bases matching TRBD2. Germline CDR1 is MDHEN and CDR2 is SYDVKM. V shed 3 bases, J shed 6 bases, and the junction held 3 bases outside the gene matches. The CDR3 consists of 14 residues. CDR3 loop: CASSFLAGGFEQYF. In DNA form, the CDR3 reads TGTGCCAGCAGTTTCCTAGCGGGAGGGTTCGAGCAGTACTTC. Supplemented by reference TRBV28 and TRBJ2-7, the full variable domain reads DVKVTQSSRYLVKRTGEKVFLECVQDMDHENMFWYRQDPGLGLRLIYFSYDVKMKEKGDIPEGYSVSREKKERFSLILESASTNQTSMYLCASSFLAGGFEQYFGPGTRLTVT.

To note about this clonotype: A much larger clone sits a single nucleotide away, making a read error possible. The J gene is TRBJ2-6, the V gene TRBV27, with D possibly matching TRBD1 (7 bases). Germline V gene lookup returns CDR1 MNHEY and CDR2 SMNVEV (reference sequence). The CDR3 spans 13 residues. Trimming left V 5 bases short and J 8 bases short, with 10 bases between. The CDR3: CASSPGGTNVLTF. The CDR3 coding sequence is TGTGCCAGCAGTCCAGGGGGGACCAACGTCCTGACTTTC.

This clonotype was counted at least ten times. The chain joins TRBV20-1 to TRBJ1-1, with a weak D call TRBD1 (5 bases). Looked up from germline, CDR1 is DFQATT and CDR2 is SNEGSKA (reference sequence). Trimming cost V 5 bases and J 7 bases, with 11 bases left between them. The CDR3 has 11 residues. DNA for the CDR3: TGCAGTGCTCCAGGGACTGGTGAAGCTTTCTTT. As protein: CSAPGTGEAFF.

This clonotype was seen ten or more times. The V and J genes are TRBV7-3 and TRBJ2-5; TRBD1 might be the D (6 bases). The CDR3 sequence is 14 residues long. V was clipped by 4 bases and J by 4 bases, with 13 bases between them. CDR1 and CDR2 from the germline V gene are SGHTA and FQGTGA. The chain's CDR3 is CASSSRGGRETQYF. CDR3 DNA sequence: TGTGCCAGCAGCTCAAGAGGGGGACGAGAGACCCAGTACTTC.

The table lists this clonotype with a few counts. V is TRBV6-1 and J is TRBJ2-1, with D hard to call. Per the germline V gene, CDR1 is MNHNS and CDR2 is SASEGT. The CDR3 is 15 amino acids. V was cut by 6 bases and J by 0 bases, with 12 bases left in between. DNA for the CDR3: TGTGCCAGCAGAACCGACCCCAGCTCCTACAATGAGCAGTTCTTC. Protein product: CASRTDPSSYNEQFF.

J is TRBJ2-1 and V is TRBV6-2 or TRBV6-3; 9 positions match TRBD2. The germline V gene has CDR1 MNHEY and CDR2 SVGEGT. There are 16 residues in the CDR3. J gave up 0 bases and V 7 bases, and 7 bases lay outside the gene matches. The CDR3 loop reads CASTDTSGRSYNEQFF. CDR3 coding DNA: TGTGCCAGCACCGATACTAGCGGGCGCTCCTACAATGAGCAGTTCTTC.

This sequence joins TRBV6-4 and TRBJ2-7, with 11 bases matching TRBD2. The CDR3 runs 15 residues. Trimming took 5 bases from V and 5 from J; bases not matched to a gene: 8. Per the germline V gene, CDR1 is MRHNA and CDR2 is SNTAGT. The CDR3: CASSPRLAGKNEQYF. The CDR3 nucleotides read TGTGCCAGCAGTCCGCGACTAGCGGGGAAGAACGAGCAGTACTTC.

This clonotype showed up just a few times. CDR3 sequence reads: CASSPAGYRGRNEKLFF. The CDR3 nucleotides read TGTGCCAGTAGTCCGGCCGGCTACAGGGGGCGTAATGAAAAACTGTTTTTT. The V and J genes are TRBV19 and TRBJ1-4, with 9 bases matching TRBD1. The V and J ends lost 5 bases and 4 bases, in that order; junction bases with no gene match: 11. Germline V gene sequence: CDR1 LNHDA, CDR2 SQIVND (reference sequence). The CDR3 has 17 amino acids.

The sample holds a few counts of this clonotype. CDR3 protein: CASSMVQPYEAFF. The CDR3 coding sequence is TGTGCCAGTAGTATGGTTCAGCCTTATGAAGCTTTCTTT. V gene TRBV19 combines with J gene TRBJ1-1, with unresolved D. Germline lookup yields CDR1 LNHDA and CDR2 SQIVND (reference sequence). The CDR3 covers 13 residues. The V end was cut by 3 bases, the J end by 7 bases, with 12 bases between.

The sample holds many counts of this clonotype. The V call is TRBV18, the J call TRBJ1-6; perhaps TRBD1 as D (5 bases). Trimming removed 6 bases from V and 7 bases from J, with 16 bases in between. The CDR3 runs to 15 residues. Germline V gene sequence: CDR1 KGHSH, CDR2 LQKENI. In DNA form, the CDR3 reads TGTGCCAGCTCGTTCACCGGGACTGCAAATTCACCCCTCCACTTT. Amino acids: CASSFTGTANSPLHF.

This clonotype was seen at least ten times. V gene TRBV20-1 combines with J gene TRBJ1-2; D is ambiguous. V was cut by 0 bases and J by 7 bases, with 9 bases left in between. The germline V gene encodes CDR1 DFQATT and CDR2 SNEGSKA (reference sequence). The length of the CDR3 is 12 residues. The CDR3 DNA is TGCAGTGCTAGAGATCTTCTGGGTGGCTACACCTTC. It codes for CSARDLLGGYTF.

At least ten counts were recorded for this clonotype. DNA for the CDR3: TGTGCCAGCAGCCGGGGGGGGGCTGGCTCCTACGAGCAGTACTTC. Its protein is CASSRGGAGSYEQYF. This sequence joins TRBV7-2 and TRBJ2-7; 8 positions match TRBD2. The germline CDR1 and CDR2 sequences are SGHTA and FQGNSA. The CDR3 sequence is 15 residues long. Trimming removed 5 bases from V and 0 bases from J; junction bases left unmatched: 6.

This sequence joins TRBV30 and TRBJ2-7; the match to TRBD1 covers 8 bases. CDR3 length: 17 residues. Germline CDR1 reads GTSNPN; CDR2 reads SVGIG (reference sequence). Germline trimming cut 3 bases from V and 4 bases from J; bases unmatched to any gene: 17. The CDR3: CAWRADVRTGTWYEQYF. CDR3 nucleotides: TGTGCCTGGAGGGCTGATGTCCGGACAGGGACCTGGTACGAGCAGTACTTC.